This TCR beta chain came from a study of CD8 T cell repertoires and HIV-1 epitope variants. Generated by immunoSEQ multiplex PCR, the TCRdb table keeps only in-frame clones and is missing some. The table includes about 4,400 clones, around 65% detected once. Of note for this clone: Antigen specificity is unknown.

V trimming: 1 base; J trimming: 2 bases; junction bases outside the gene matches: 7. Looked up from germline, CDR1 is MDHEN and CDR2 is SYDVKM. The CDR3 is made up of 16 amino acids. Sequencing input: cultured CD8+ T cells derived from PBMCs. The chain uses TRBV28 and TRBJ1-1; 7 bases match TRBD1. This receptor was obtained from a male donor with HIV. The CDR3 nucleotides are TGTGCCAGCAGTTTATTCTTGGACAGGAGTAACACTGAAGCTTTCTTT. Its translation: CASSLFLDRSNTEAFF.